This T cell receptor (beta chain) was recorded in a study of T cell changes during pregnancy in multiple sclerosis (dated by TCRdb to between 2018 and 2020). Broadly, across the study: The study looked at changes in the T cell repertoire across pregnancy in women with multiple sclerosis.

The count of this clone is one. Which antigen it targets is not known. No base-level quality is on record; no much larger clone is a single base apart. Library prep was done by the immunoSEQ multiplex PCR assay. Imported from immuneACCESS, the table was reduced by TCRdb to in-frame sequences with V and J called. These copies leave out some clones; in studies compared against another copy, an unresolved V gene accounts for under half, and the cause of the remainder is not known. The sample yields 35,000 to 45,000 clones; approximately 90% were counted once. The ten largest clones capture around 1% of the sample. From V the trimming removes 1 base and from J it removes 0 bases, while the gene matches leave 4 bases of the junction unaccounted for. CDR1 and CDR2 are read off the germline V gene (reference sequence) as SGHNT and YYREEE. The CDR3 runs 16 residues from the cysteine to the phenylalanine. CDR3 DNA is the only sequence kept; it has 48 bases, read in frame from the first base.

Recombination joined TRBV5-4 with TRBJ2-1; 7 bases in the junction line up with TRBD1. The sequencing here drew on CD4+ T cells from peripheral blood mononuclear cells, taken after pregnancy. The sequence was obtained from a female donor with multiple sclerosis, enrolled in a pregnancy study. The DNA is TGTGCCAGCAGCTTGATGACAGGGAGCTCCTACAATGAGCAGTTCTTC. This encodes CASSLMTGSSYNEQFF. With the rest looked up from the reference TRBV5-4 and TRBJ2-1 genes rather than sequenced, the full variable domain is ETGVTQSPTHLIKTRGQQVTLRCSSQSGHNTVSWYQQALGQGPQFIFQYYREEENGRGNFPPRFSGLQFPNYSSELNVNALELDDSALYLCASSLMTGSSYNEQFFGPGTRLTVL.